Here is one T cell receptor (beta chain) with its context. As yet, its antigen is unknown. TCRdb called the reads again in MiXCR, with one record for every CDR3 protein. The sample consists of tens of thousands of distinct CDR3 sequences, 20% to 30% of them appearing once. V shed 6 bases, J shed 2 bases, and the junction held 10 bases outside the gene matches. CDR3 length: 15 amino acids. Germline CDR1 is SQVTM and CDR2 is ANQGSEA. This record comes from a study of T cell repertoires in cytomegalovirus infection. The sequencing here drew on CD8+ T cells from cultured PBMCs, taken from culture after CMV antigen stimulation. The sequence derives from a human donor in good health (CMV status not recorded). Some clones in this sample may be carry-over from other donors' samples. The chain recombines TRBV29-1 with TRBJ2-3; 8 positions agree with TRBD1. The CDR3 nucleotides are TGCAGCGTAACTAGACAGGGGAGCAACACAGATACGCAGTATTTT. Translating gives CSVTRQGSNTDTQYF.